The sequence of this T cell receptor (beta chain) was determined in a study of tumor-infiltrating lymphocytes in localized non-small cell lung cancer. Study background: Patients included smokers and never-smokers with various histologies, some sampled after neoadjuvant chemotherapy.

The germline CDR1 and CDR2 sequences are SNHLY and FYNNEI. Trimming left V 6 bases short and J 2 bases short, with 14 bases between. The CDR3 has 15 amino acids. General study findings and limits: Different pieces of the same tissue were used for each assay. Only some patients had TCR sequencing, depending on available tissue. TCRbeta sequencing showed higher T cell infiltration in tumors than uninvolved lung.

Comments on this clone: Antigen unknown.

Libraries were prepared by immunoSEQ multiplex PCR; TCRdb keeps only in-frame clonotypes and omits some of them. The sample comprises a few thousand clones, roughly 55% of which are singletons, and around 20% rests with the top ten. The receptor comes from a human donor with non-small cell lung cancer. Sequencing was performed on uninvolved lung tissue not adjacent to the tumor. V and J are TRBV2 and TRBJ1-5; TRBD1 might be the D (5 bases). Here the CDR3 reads CASSEGTPGNQPQHF. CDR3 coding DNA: TGTGCCAGCAGCGAGGGGACGCCTGGCAATCAGCCCCAGCATTTT.